Here is one T cell receptor (beta chain) with its context. The antigen remains unidentified. The PCR employed 60 Vbeta primers together with 13 Jbeta primers. Clones were read by immunoSEQ multiplex PCR, and TCRdb kept only the in-frame ones, dropping some. The repertoire has 95,000 to 150,000 clones, about 80% of them found once; the top ten carry around 9.9%. The data originate from a study of cytomegalovirus exposure and HLA in healthy donors. Whole-study results and caveats: TCR beta chains numbering some 160 were designated cytomegalovirus-associated. Most TCR sequences proved rare, with some public TCRs found in many donors. Some segments of the V type, notably TRBV6-2 and TRBV6-3, were excluded as indistinguishable. Some highly shared sequence variants likely arose as a pipeline artifact.

Germline V gene lookup returns CDR1 SGHAT and CDR2 FQNNGV. Trimming took 4 bases from V and 6 from J; bases not matched to a gene: 10. The CDR3 is 16 amino acids. Sequencing input: PBMCs. This TCR came from a man aged 25 to 40 in good health and CMV-seropositive. The chain employs TRBV11-2 and TRBJ2-2, with 8 bases matching TRBD2. CDR3 bases: TGTGCCAGCAGCTCCAGACTAGCGTTTGGGGCCGGGGAGCTGTTTTTT. Translating it yields CASSSRLAFGAGELFF.